A single sample is the source of the 3 T cell receptor beta chains below, sequenced in a study of PD-1 blockade in classical Hodgkin lymphoma. The time point denotes: newly diagnosed, previously untreated cHL patient sample. Purified CD4+ T cells were obtained from thawed PBMCs through magnetic negative selection. Repertoires were generated with immunoSEQ multiplex PCR, while TCRdb's copy carries only in-frame clones and drops some. The sample includes 20,000 to 25,000 clones, roughly nine tenths of them seen just once. Source material: CD4+ T cells from blood. The receptors were gathered from a human donor with classical Hodgkin lymphoma.

The rearrangement links TRBV30 to TRBJ2-7, with D perhaps matching TRBD1 or TRBD2 (5 bases each). The CDR3 is 17 amino acids. Trimming stripped 0 bases from V and 2 bases from J, with 20 bases between. From germline, CDR1 is GTSNPN and CDR2 SVGIG (reference sequence). The CDR3 sequence is CAWSVPPPGRDPYEQYF. The DNA for the CDR3 is TGTGCCTGGAGTGTCCCCCCCCCGGGACGGGATCCCTACGAGCAGTACTTC.

The chain combines TRBV19 with TRBJ2-3; tentatively, D is TRBD1 (5 bases). V gave up 3 bases and J gave up 3 bases, with 10 bases separating them. The CDR3 runs 14 residues. Germline CDR1 and CDR2: LNHDA and SQIVND (reference sequence). CDR3 loop: CASSISRATDTQYF. CDR3 coding DNA: TGTGCCAGTAGTATCAGCAGGGCAACAGATACGCAGTATTTT.

The chain links TRBV6-4 to TRBJ1-5, with 7 bases that match TRBD1. The CDR3 is 17 residues long. The J segment lost 2 bases and the V segment lost 0 bases, leaving 7 bases of the junction unmatched. Germline CDR1 reads MRHNA; CDR2 reads SNTAGT. The CDR3, as DNA: TGTGCCAGCAGTGACTCCGAACTCACAGGGGGCAATCAGCCCCAGCATTTT. Translating it yields CASSDSELTGGNQPQHF.